Ten or more counts support the clone carrying this T cell receptor beta chain. Its specificity is unknown. TCRdb reanalysed the reads using MiXCR and keeps one entry per CDR3 protein. The repertoire has 230,000 or so distinct CDR3 sequences, about 18% of them found once; the top ten carry 40% to 55%. This CDR3 contains 14 residues. CDR1 SGHTA and CDR2 FQGNSA come from the germline V gene. V was clipped by 4 bases and J by 7 bases; unmatched bases: 5. This sample was taken from a study of T cell repertoires in cytomegalovirus infection. Study at large: Public TCR beta signatures were indicative of both CMV infection and a matching HLA type. The study's findings and limits: Cumulative public TCR beta family frequency identified CMV carriers with the relevant HLA. Clonotypes of TCR beta that were HLA-C-restricted and CMV-specific dominated the ex vivo response.

The chain joins TRBV7-2 to TRBJ1-2, with 11 bases aligning to TRBD1. The clonotype comes from a human donor in good health (CMV status not recorded). Some clones in this sample may be carry-over from other donors' samples. Sequencing was done on a sample of CD8+ T cells from PBMCs. CDR3 residues: CASSSGQGAFGYTF. The CDR3 nucleotides read TGTGCCAGCAGCTCTGGACAGGGGGCGTTTGGCTACACCTTC.